The sequence of this TCR beta chain was determined in a study of T cell responses to AZD1222 COVID-19 vaccine. The study, taken as a whole, reports: Repertoires were sampled only after the peak T cell response. White British people made up most donors, females outnumbered males, and clonal diversity was possibly underestimated.

The CDR3 runs 13 residues. The V gene lost 4 bases and the J gene lost 4 bases, with 13 bases spanning the gap. Germline CDR1 SQVTM, CDR2 ANQGSEA. About this clone itself: Its antigen is currently unknown. The sample contains more than one DNA sequence encoding this CDR3.

TCRdb keeps only in-frame clones here, not all; method: immunoSEQ multiplex PCR. The sample consists of fewer than 90,000 clones, 86% of them appearing once. The rearrangement links TRBV29-1 to TRBJ1-1, with TRBD1 as a possible D gene (6 bases). The receptor was derived from an adult who received the AZD1222 COVID-19 vaccine. This material consisted of peripheral blood, taken 28 days after the second AZD1222 dose. The CDR3 DNA is TGCAGCGTTGGGGGGGCGGGGGGCACTGAAGCTTTCTTT. Protein: CSVGGAGGTEAFF.